This T cell receptor (beta chain) was recovered during a study of cytomegalovirus exposure and HLA in healthy donors (dated by TCRdb to 2015 to 2018). Regarding the study in general: According to a later analysis, one platform produced both the roughly 120 validation repertoires and the roughly 650 repertoires of the first cohort. A separate validation cohort of more than 100 different subjects was used in addition to the 666-subject first cohort. The study combined high-throughput TCR immunosequencing, statistical association of individual TCRs with disease status, and machine learning to predict cytomegalovirus infection status. The study aimed to test whether cataloging public T cell receptors could reveal signatures of past pathogen exposure.

On this clone itself: No cognate antigen has been identified for it. Within one base of it there is no much larger clone, and no base qualities were kept.

Summary of the overall study and its limitations: All 120 or so repertoires were used to score co-occurrence in the validation cohort in a later analysis, because that analysis had no HLA typing for the cohort. Cytomegalovirus status was reported to be diagnosed by the classifier with high specificity and sensitivity in both the original and validation cohorts. In the study, some 160 TCR beta chains were listed as associated with cytomegalovirus. Subsequent analysis determined that TCRs grouped into clusters in the first cohort also showed a tendency toward co-occurrence across the roughly 110 validation repertoires, and about 93% of cluster scores exceeded 0. In vitro tests confirmed that a few of the cytomegalovirus-associated TCR beta chains recognize cytomegalovirus antigens. According to the authors, the approach could potentially be generalized to other disease states and immunological phenotypes. Across donors, most TCR sequences were observed very rarely, whereas some public TCRs were present in many individuals.

The library came from the immunoSEQ multiplex PCR assay. The paper's data handling went like this. A statistical classification framework was built to diagnose cytomegalovirus status from the catalog of TCR beta chain sequences. TCRdb stores this immuneACCESS table with in-frame sequences only. Part of the clones is absent; in the studies checked, under half of the shortfall reflects unresolved V genes, and no reason is known for the rest. D and trimming were read from the DNA, whereas the V and J calls and clone size are those reported in that table. This sample is represented by 80,000 to 100,000 clones; 87% of them were singletons. Roughly 3.7% of the sample rests with the top ten. From the cysteine through the phenylalanine, the CDR3 covers 17 amino acids. Only CDR3 DNA is held: 51 bases, read in frame from base 1. At the junction V is shortened by 3 bases and J by 2 bases, with 14 bases in between. The germline V gene sets CDR1 to KGHSH and CDR2 to LQKENI.

The donors belonged to the validation cohort of approximately 130 subjects, which was separate from the roughly 700-subject first cohort. The chain joins TRBV18 to TRBJ2-6; the D region possibly corresponds to TRBD2 (7 bases align). Sequenced input: PBMCs. The clonotype was recovered from a woman aged 25 to 45 in good health and CMV-seronegative. The CDR3 region has the sequence CASSPPRGGTGANVLTF. The DNA is TGTGCCAGCTCACCCCCGAGGGGGGGGACTGGGGCCAACGTCCTGACTTTC.